Each of the 30 T cell receptor beta chains below was sequenced from the same sample in a study of blood T cell repertoires in COVID-19. Profiled with immunoSEQ multiplex PCR; TCRdb holds only in-frame clones, not every one. The sample contains around 320,000 clones, over 90% of which appear only once. The specimen was PBMCs or T cells enriched from blood (not recorded which). The receptors come from a woman in her thirties who had been exposed to COVID-19.

The rearrangement links TRBV6-2 or TRBV6-3 to TRBJ2-7, with 7 bases matching TRBD1. The CDR3 extends over 16 amino acids. V lost 2 bases to trimming and J lost 4 bases; unmatched junction nucleotides: 11. In germline, CDR1 is MNHEY, CDR2 SVGEGT. CDR3: CASSYKTGTVGYEQYF. The CDR3 region has the DNA TGTGCCAGCAGTTACAAGACCGGGACAGTCGGATACGAGCAGTACTTC.

Only one count was recorded for this clone. V is TRBV11-1 and J is TRBJ1-3; the match to TRBD1 covers 7 bases. The CDR3 has 16 amino acids. CDR1 SGHAT and CDR2 FQDESV come from the germline V gene (reference sequence). The junction had 8 bases not matched to a gene; V was cut back by 4 bases and J by 2 bases. CDR3 in DNA: TGTGCCAGCAGCTATCGACAGGGTTCCACTGGAAACACCATATATTTT. This translates into CASSYRQGSTGNTIYF.

This chain joins TRBV4-1 and TRBJ1-2; D unresolved. Deletions cut 3 bases from V and 6 bases from J, with 14 bases between. CDR1 and CDR2 (germline): MGHRA, YSYEKL. The CDR3 contains 14 residues. CDR3 sequence: CASSQDGNEHGYTF. The CDR3, as DNA: TGCGCCAGCAGCCAGGACGGGAACGAGCATGGCTACACCTTC.

The genes are TRBV4-2 and TRBJ2-1; possible D gene TRBD2, 6 bases. This CDR3 has 14 residues. Germline assignment: CDR1 LGHNA and CDR2 YNFKEQ. Trimming shortened V by 1 base and J by 7 bases, and 11 bases separated the two germline ends. The CDR3 loop is CASSQGTGGNEQFF. DNA of the CDR3: TGTGCCAGCAGCCAAGGTACAGGAGGGAATGAGCAGTTCTTC.

About this clone itself: The same CDR3 is also encoded by other DNA sequences in this sample. J is TRBJ2-2 and V is TRBV6-5, with 8 bases fitting TRBD2. This CDR3 region has 16 residues. V shed 2 bases and J 2 bases; nucleotides not matched to a gene: 4. CDR1 and CDR2 (germline): MNHEY, SVGAGI. CDR3 sequence reads: CASSYQAGGNTGELFF. The CDR3 nucleotides read TGTGCCAGCAGTTACCAGGCGGGGGGAAACACCGGGGAGCTGTTTTTT.

This rearrangement joins TRBV7-8 to TRBJ1-3; D unresolved. The length of the CDR3 is 14 residues. V lost 3 bases to trimming and J lost 2 bases, with 8 bases between them. Germline loops: CDR1 SGHVS, CDR2 FQNEAQ. In DNA, the CDR3 is TGTGCCAGCAGCTTGAGAGTGGCTGGAAACACCATATATTTT. Protein product: CASSLRVAGNTIYF.

The chain uses TRBV7-2 and TRBJ2-1; weak D call: TRBD2 (5 bases). The CDR3 sequence is 14 residues long. Germline V CDR1 and CDR2: SGHTA, FQGNSA. The V and J ends lost 4 bases and 9 bases respectively, with 16 bases between them. CDR3 DNA sequence: TGTGCCAGCAGCTGGAGGCGCGTGGAAGTTGAGCAGTTCTTC. Translating it yields CASSWRRVEVEQFF.

The chain combines TRBV18 with TRBJ2-1; the D is unclear. This CDR3 is built from 11 residues. The ends were cut back, 1 base at V and 10 bases at J, with 5 bases in the middle. Germline V gene data show CDR1 as KGHSH and CDR2 as LQKENI. The CDR3 nucleotides are TGTGCCAGCTCACCACAAGAGGAGCAGTTCTTC. It translates to CASSPQEEQFF.

This clone was counted once. The chain combines TRBV19 with TRBJ2-3, with 14 bases lining up with TRBD2. V was pared by 3 bases and J by 4 bases, with 3 bases of the junction left unmatched. CDR3 length: 16 amino acids. Germline CDR1 and CDR2: LNHDA and SQIVND (reference sequence). The CDR3 is CASSIWTSGGSDTQYF. The CDR3 DNA reads as TGTGCCAGTAGTATTTGGACTAGCGGGGGGTCAGATACGCAGTATTTT.

This clone has just a few counts. The chain couples TRBV7-6 to TRBJ2-6; TRBD1 aligns across 8 bases. Looked up from germline, CDR1 is SGHVS and CDR2 is FNYEAQ. With V trimmed by 4 bases and J by 2 bases, 10 bases remained unmatched. The CDR3 runs 18 residues. CDR3 loop: CASSSEPLTGAGANVLTF. CDR3 coding DNA: TGTGCCAGCAGCTCAGAACCCCTGACAGGGGCTGGGGCCAACGTCCTGACTTTC.

The chain is built from TRBV3-1 (or the pseudogene TRBV3-2) and TRBJ1-4; D is ambiguous. This CDR3 comprises 14 residues. V was shortened by 1 base and J by 5 bases, with 8 bases between the two germline ends. Germline CDR1 LGHDT, CDR2 YNNKEL (reference sequence). CDR3 nucleotides: TGTGCCAGCAGCCAAGGGAGATTCAATGAAAAACTGTTTTTT. This gives the protein CASSQGRFNEKLFF.

The chain has TRBV7-3 and TRBJ2-2; 12 nucleotides line up with TRBD2. V lost 5 bases and J lost 5; bases outside the gene matches: 3. CDR1 is SGHTA, CDR2 FQGTGA, per germline. The CDR3 runs 15 residues. DNA for the CDR3: TGTGCCAGCAGCACGACTAGCGGGGGAACCGGGGAGCTGTTTTTT. It is translated as CASSTTSGGTGELFF.

The chain recombines TRBV5-4 with TRBJ1-1; possible D gene TRBD1, 6 bases. This CDR3 has 16 amino acids. Trimming removed 0 bases from V and 1 base from J, with 13 bases in between. Germline V gives CDR1 SGHNT, CDR2 YYREEE (reference sequence). The CDR3 reads CASSLEMAGENTEAFF. The CDR3, as DNA: TGTGCCAGCAGCTTGGAGATGGCAGGGGAGAACACTGAAGCTTTCTTT.

V is TRBV10-3 and J is TRBJ1-2; possible D gene TRBD1, 5 bases. The germline V gene encodes CDR1 ENHRY and CDR2 SYGVKD. V was clipped by 4 bases and J by 0 bases, with 18 bases between them. This CDR3 is 17 amino acids long. The CDR3 protein is CAISVRGSPNSNYGYTF. Written as DNA, the CDR3 is TGTGCCATCAGTGTCCGGGGGTCGCCAAACTCTAACTATGGCTACACCTTC.

The chain carries TRBV4-1 and TRBJ1-1; D possibly corresponds to TRBD1 (5 bases). The V gene's germline CDR1 is MGHRA and CDR2 YSYEKL. With 0 bases removed from V and 5 bases from J, the gap between germline ends came to 10 bases. This CDR3 comprises 14 residues. The CDR3 spells CASSQEGGRTEAFF. Here the CDR3 DNA reads TGCGCCAGCAGCCAAGAGGGGGGGAGGACTGAAGCTTTCTTT.

V is TRBV18 and J is TRBJ1-5, with D possibly TRBD1 on 6 matching bases. CDR1 and CDR2 (germline): KGHSH, LQKENI. Trimming removed 3 bases at V and 3 bases at J, with 12 bases between. The CDR3 totals 15 residues. Here the CDR3 DNA reads TGTGCCAGCTCACCTTCGGCAGGGGTCAATCAGCCCCAGCATTTT. The encoded protein is CASSPSAGVNQPQHF. Full variable domain (rest looked up from reference TRBV18 and TRBJ1-5): NAGVMQNPRHLVRRRGQEARLRCSPMKGHSHVYWYRQLPEEGLKFMVYLQKENIIDESGMPKERFSAEFPKEGPSILRIQQVVRGDSAAYFCASSPSAGVNQPQHFGDGTRLSIL.

The chain links TRBV6-5 to TRBJ1-1; 8 bases map to TRBD1. Trimming removed 6 bases from V and 5 bases from J; junction bases left unmatched: 5. CDR1 and CDR2 (germline): MNHEY, SVGAGI. CDR3 size: 13 residues. Here the CDR3 DNA reads TGTGCCAGCAGCGGACAGGGAATAACTGAAGCTTTCTTT. Translating it yields CASSGQGITEAFF.

The V gene is TRBV5-5, the J gene TRBJ2-1; TRBD2 matches 13 bases. The CDR3 covers 19 residues. Germline CDR1 is SGHKS and CDR2 is YYEKEE (reference sequence). The trim removed 2 bases at V and 3 bases at J, leaving 11 bases unmatched. The CDR3 bases are TGTGCCAGCAGCTTCTTGGGGACTAGCGGGGTCTTGAACTACAATGAGCAGTTCTTC. Amino acids: CASSFLGTSGVLNYNEQFF.

V is TRBV6-6 and J is TRBJ1-3, with 7 bases fitting TRBD1. The CDR3 runs 15 residues. V lost 0 bases and J lost 3; bases outside the gene matches: 2. The germline gives CDR1 MNHNY, CDR2 SVGAGI (reference sequence). The CDR3: CASSYSTGYGNTIYF. Here the CDR3 DNA reads TGTGCCAGCAGTTACTCGACAGGGTATGGAAACACCATATATTTT.

On this clone itself: The same CDR3 is also encoded by other DNA sequences in this sample. The chain links TRBV18 to TRBJ1-5; D is perhaps TRBD1 (6 bases). The ends were cut back, 3 bases at V and 2 bases at J, with 8 bases in the middle. The CDR3 is made up of 14 amino acids. Germline V gene lookup returns CDR1 KGHSH and CDR2 LQKENI. The CDR3 sequence is CASSPSGGNQPQHF. In DNA form, the CDR3 reads TGTGCCAGCTCACCCTCAGGGGGCAATCAGCCCCAGCATTTT.

The chain combines TRBV19 with TRBJ1-4; no clear D gene. The V gene lost 1 base and the J gene lost 13 bases, with 10 bases spanning the gap. Germline V lookup: CDR1 LNHDA, CDR2 SQIVND (reference sequence). The CDR3 spans 12 residues. The CDR3 DNA sequence: TGTGCCAGTAGTATAGGGAGCCGGAGACTGTTTTTT. The encoded protein is CASSIGSRRLFF.

The chain recombines TRBV24-1 with TRBJ2-2; D is perhaps TRBD1 (5 bases). The V gene lost 5 bases and the J gene lost 1 base, with 7 bases spanning the gap. CDR1 KGHDR and CDR2 SFDVKD come from the germline V gene. This CDR3 contains 14 residues. The DNA of the CDR3 is TGTGCCACCAGTGGTAGGGGGAACACCGGGGAGCTGTTTTTT. Encoded protein: CATSGRGNTGELFF.

The V gene is TRBV6-1, the J gene TRBJ2-7; TRBD1 aligns across 7 bases. Germline assignment: CDR1 MNHNS and CDR2 SASEGT. The V segment lost 2 bases and the J segment 10 bases; nucleotides outside the gene matches: 8. The CDR3 spans 13 residues. The CDR3 DNA is TGTGCCAGCAGTGAAACTCGACAGGGTGGACAGTACTTC. It yields the protein CASSETRQGGQYF.

This clone was detected once. The chain joins TRBV3-1 (or the pseudogene TRBV3-2) to TRBJ2-1; TRBD1 might be the D (6 bases). The V gene's germline CDR1 is LGHDT and CDR2 YNNKEL (reference sequence). Trimming removed 4 bases at V and 4 bases at J, with 20 bases between. This CDR3 is 17 amino acids long. For the CDR3, the DNA is TGTGCCAGCAGCCCTGAATCTTTGGGGGCCGATTACAATGAGCAGTTCTTC. Translation: CASSPESLGADYNEQFF.

The rearrangement uses TRBV27 and TRBJ2-7; a weak D match, TRBD2 (5 bases). V was clipped by 5 bases and J by 4 bases, with 9 bases between them. The CDR3 is made up of 12 amino acids. Germline-derived CDR1 and CDR2 are MNHEY and SMNVEV (reference sequence). The CDR3 DNA is TGTGCCAGCAGTCCCTCGGGGTACGAGCAGTACTTC. It translates to CASSPSGYEQYF.

This chain links TRBV19 with TRBJ2-1; 9 bases agree with TRBD2. The germline V gene has CDR1 LNHDA and CDR2 SQIVND (reference sequence). The trim removed 4 bases at V and 9 bases at J, leaving 10 bases unmatched. The CDR3 consists of 15 residues. This CDR3 reads CASSKGPSGDREQFF. DNA of the CDR3: TGTGCCAGTAGTAAGGGGCCTAGCGGGGACCGTGAGCAGTTCTTC.

This clone was seen just once. V gene TRBV12-3 or TRBV12-4 combines with J gene TRBJ1-2, with D unresolved. V dropped 3 bases and J dropped 8 bases, with 10 bases sitting between them. The CDR3 spans 12 residues. The CDR3 sequence is CASSFSGDGYTF. The CDR3 bases are TGTGCCAGCAGTTTTTCGGGAGACGGCTACACCTTC.

The chain joins TRBV3-1 (or the pseudogene TRBV3-2) to TRBJ2-5; 14 bases line up with TRBD2. The CDR3 totals 15 residues. Per germline, CDR1 LGHDT and CDR2 YNNKEL (reference sequence). J was trimmed by 9 bases and V by 3 bases; bases with no gene match: 6. The CDR3 region is CASSQGLAGAGAQYF. The DNA for the CDR3 is TGTGCCAGCAGCCAGGGACTAGCGGGGGCGGGGGCCCAGTACTTC.

This sequence joins TRBV25-1 and TRBJ1-2; D uncertain. V shed 2 bases and J shed 3 bases, with 7 bases lying between them. This CDR3 is built from 13 residues. CDR1 MGHDK and CDR2 SYGVNS come from the germline V gene. The chain's CDR3 is CASSEGVDYGYTF. The CDR3, as DNA: TGTGCCAGCAGTGAAGGTGTAGACTATGGCTACACCTTC.

This clone showed up just once. V and J are TRBV4-1 and TRBJ1-5; TRBD1 aligns across 8 bases. V was pared by 2 bases and J by 0 bases, with 6 bases of the junction left unmatched. The CDR3 has 17 residues. From germline, CDR1 is MGHRA and CDR2 YSYEKL. DNA of the CDR3: TGCGCCAGCAGCCAAAAAGGACAGGGTGATAGCAATCAGCCCCAGCATTTT. This sequence encodes CASSQKGQGDSNQPQHF.